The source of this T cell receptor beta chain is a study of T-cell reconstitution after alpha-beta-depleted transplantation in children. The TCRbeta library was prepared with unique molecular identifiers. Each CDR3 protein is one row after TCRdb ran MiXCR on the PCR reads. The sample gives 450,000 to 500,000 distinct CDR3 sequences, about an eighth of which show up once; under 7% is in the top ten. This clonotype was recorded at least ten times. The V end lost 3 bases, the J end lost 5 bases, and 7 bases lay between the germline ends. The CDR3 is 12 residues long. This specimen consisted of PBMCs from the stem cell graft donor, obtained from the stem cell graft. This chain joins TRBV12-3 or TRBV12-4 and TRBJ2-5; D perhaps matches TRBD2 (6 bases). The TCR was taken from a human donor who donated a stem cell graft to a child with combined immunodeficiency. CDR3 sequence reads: CASSFGGETQYF. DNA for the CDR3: TGTGCCAGCAGTTTTGGGGGGGAGACCCAGTACTTC.